This passage covers 30 T cell receptor beta chains from one sample sequenced in a study of cytomegalovirus exposure and HLA in healthy donors listed by TCRdb under 2017. To prepare the library, the immunoSEQ multiplex PCR assay was applied. For the multiplex PCR, a mixture combining 60 forward primers for TCR Vbeta segments and 13 reverse primers for TCR Jbeta segments was used. The table comes from immuneACCESS by way of TCRdb, which keeps in-frame sequences with V and J called. Part of the clones is missing from these tables; in studies checked, under half for an unresolved V gene and the rest for unknown reasons. The sample's clone listing holds 180,000 or so clones. Of the sample, around 0.7% is held by the ten largest clones. The sequencing input was PBMCs. All receptors come from a boy aged 5-17 years in good health and CMV-seronegative.

The V gene is TRBV4-2, the J gene TRBJ2-3; 9 bases align to TRBD2. Germline values: CDR1 LGHNA, CDR2 YNFKEQ. Trimming at V came to 1 base and at J to 11 bases, leaving 13 bases not matched to a gene. CDR3 length equals 16 residues. DNA for the CDR3: TGTGCCAGCAGCCAAGGGCAAGCGGGGGGATCCGTGAGGCAGTATTTT. Translated, it gives CASSQGQAGGSVRQYF.

The chain has TRBV28 and TRBJ2-5; 7 nucleotides align to TRBD1. In germline, CDR1 is MDHEN, CDR2 SYDVKM. V trimming: 6 bases; J trimming: 0 bases; junction bases outside the gene matches: 4. The CDR3 runs to 14 residues. The CDR3 DNA sequence: TGTGCCAGCAGACGGGACAGCAACCAAGAGACCCAGTACTTC. This sequence encodes CASRRDSNQETQYF.

Comments on this clone: This CDR3 is also generated by other DNA sequences in the sample. The chain recombines TRBV30 with TRBJ1-2; D remains ambiguous. Germline assignment: CDR1 GTSNPN and CDR2 SVGIG (reference sequence). V shed 0 bases and J shed 4 bases, with 6 bases lying between them. The CDR3 spans 12 residues. CDR3 DNA: TGTGCCTGGAGTGTATCGGGCTATGGCTACACCTTC. Its translation is CAWSVSGYGYTF.

The chain couples TRBV6-6 to TRBJ1-5; D not resolved. This CDR3 spans 16 amino acids. V gave up 2 bases and J gave up 2 bases, with 13 bases separating them. The germline V gene has CDR1 MNHNY and CDR2 SVGAGI (reference sequence). The CDR3 protein is CASSYPPGSGNQPQHF. The CDR3 nucleotides read TGTGCCAGCAGTTACCCCCCGGGTTCGGGCAATCAGCCCCAGCATTTT.

The chain has TRBV7-9 and TRBJ2-5; TRBD2 matches 10 bases. CDR3 length equals 18 residues. CDR1 and CDR2 (germline): SEHNR, FQNEAQ (reference sequence). Trimming removed 1 base from V and 5 bases from J; junction bases left unmatched: 13. The CDR3 region is CASSLGELAGLGGETQYF. For the CDR3, the DNA is TGTGCCAGCAGCTTAGGAGAACTAGCGGGGCTTGGGGGGGAGACCCAGTACTTC. The variable domain in full, completed from reference TRBV7-9 and TRBJ2-5, reads DTGVSQNPRHKITKRGQNVTFRCDPISEHNRLYWYRQTLGQGPEFLTYFQNEAQLEKSRLLSDRFSAERPKGSFSTLEIQRTEQGDSAMYLCASSLGELAGLGGETQYFGPGTRLLVL.

The chain couples TRBV4-1 to TRBJ2-7, with 8 positions matching TRBD2. V gave up 1 base and J gave up 0 bases; unmatched junction bases: 2. This CDR3 is built from 15 residues. The germline CDR1 and CDR2 sequences are MGHRA and YSYEKL. DNA of the CDR3: TGCGCCAGCAGCCAAGTAGCGGGGACCTCCTACGAGCAGTACTTC. It is translated as CASSQVAGTSYEQYF.

The rearrangement uses TRBV5-1 and TRBJ1-1; TRBD1 agrees at 7 bases. Trimming cost V 2 bases and J 1 base; bases outside gene matches: 5. The length of the CDR3 is 15 residues. Germline lookup yields CDR1 SGHRS and CDR2 YFSETQ. CDR3 protein: CASSLQAGGNTEAFF. CDR3 in DNA: TGCGCCAGCAGCTTACAAGCAGGGGGGAACACTGAAGCTTTCTTT. Full variable domain (remainder filled in from reference TRBV5-1 and TRBJ1-1): KAGVTQTPRYLIKTRGQQVTLSCSPISGHRSVSWYQQTPGQGLQFLFEYFSETQRNKGNFPGRFSGRQFSNSRSEMNVSTLELGDSALYLCASSLQAGGNTEAFFGQGTRLTVV.

V usage is TRBV6-6 and J usage is TRBJ2-5; 9 bases line up with TRBD1. Trimming at V came to 9 bases and at J to 2 bases, leaving 7 bases not matched to a gene. The CDR3 has 14 amino acids. CDR1 is MNHNY and CDR2 is SVGAGI in the germline V gene (reference sequence). The CDR3 sequence is CASRDRDFQETQYF. The CDR3 nucleotides read TGTGCCAGTCGGGACAGGGATTTTCAAGAGACCCAGTACTTC.

The gene calls are TRBV7-2 and TRBJ1-1; D not resolved. Germline V gene data show CDR1 as SGHTA and CDR2 as FQGNSA. This CDR3 region has 13 residues. V gave up 3 bases and J gave up 8 bases, with 13 bases separating them. CDR3 sequence (DNA): TGTGCCAGCAGCTTCTGGGAGTCCGGGGAAGCTTTCTTT. Translated, it gives CASSFWESGEAFF.

The V and J genes are TRBV14 and TRBJ1-1, with 7 bases fitting TRBD1. The CDR3 runs to 14 residues. The ends lost 4 bases at V and 4 bases at J; junction bases unmatched: 6. Germline CDR1 reads SGHDN; CDR2 reads FVKESK. CDR3 DNA: TGTGCCAGCAGCCCCTATCCAGGGGGCACTGAAGCTTTCTTT. It is translated as CASSPYPGGTEAFF.

The chain has TRBV19 and TRBJ1-1, with 8 bases identical to TRBD1. The CDR3 sequence is 17 residues long. Germline CDR1 is LNHDA and CDR2 is SQIVND (reference sequence). V lost 7 bases and J lost 0; bases outside the gene matches: 13. The CDR3 bases are TGTGCCAGTATAATGTTGGGCAGGGGGCAGGTGAACACTGAAGCTTTCTTT. Residues: CASIMLGRGQVNTEAFF.

The J gene is TRBJ2-7, the V gene TRBV11-3, with D possibly being TRBD1 (5 bases). Looked up from germline, CDR1 is SGHNT and CDR2 is YENEEA. This CDR3 comprises 12 residues. V was trimmed by 3 bases and J by 7 bases, leaving 10 bases between them. The CDR3 sequence is CASSFRGEEQYF. CDR3 coding DNA: TGTGCCAGCAGCTTTAGGGGTGAGGAGCAGTACTTC.

The J gene is TRBJ2-7, the V gene TRBV13; 9 bases align to TRBD2. The CDR3 loop spans 14 amino acids. The germline gives CDR1 PRHDT, CDR2 FYEKMQ (reference sequence). V was pared by 6 bases and J by 7 bases, with 10 bases of the junction left unmatched. In DNA form, the CDR3 reads TGTGCCAGCAGAGTAGCGGGGGAGTACGGGGAGCAGTACTTC. Translation gives CASRVAGEYGEQYF.

The gene calls are TRBV7-2 and TRBJ2-2, with a possible D match to TRBD1 (5 bases). This CDR3 is 16 amino acids long. Germline V gene data show CDR1 as SGHTA and CDR2 as FQGNSA. Trimming cost V 6 bases and J 0 bases, with 14 bases left between them. The CDR3: CASRLTGLANTGELFF. DNA for the CDR3: TGTGCCAGCAGACTTACAGGCCTAGCGAACACCGGGGAGCTGTTTTTT.

The chain employs TRBV5-6 and TRBJ2-3, with 7 bases matching TRBD2. Trimming took 5 bases from V and 2 from J; bases not matched to a gene: 14. This CDR3 is built from 17 residues. Germline assignment: CDR1 SGHDT and CDR2 YYEEEE. The chain's CDR3 is CASRGGDGRTFTDTQYF. The CDR3 DNA sequence: TGTGCCAGCAGGGGGGGGGATGGAAGGACCTTCACAGATACGCAGTATTTT.

The chain couples TRBV4-3 to TRBJ2-7, with 8 bases fitting TRBD2. CDR3 size: 14 residues. Germline CDR1 LGHNA, CDR2 YSLEER. The junction had 9 bases not matched to a gene; V was cut back by 4 bases and J by 7 bases. CDR3 residues: CASSPGDRGGEQYF. The DNA for the CDR3 is TGCGCCAGCAGCCCTGGGGACCGGGGGGGAGAGCAGTACTTC.

This chain uses TRBV2 with TRBJ2-5; D remains unclear. Per germline, CDR1 SNHLY and CDR2 FYNNEI. V was pared by 7 bases and J by 4 bases, with 10 bases between. The CDR3 loop spans 12 amino acids. For the CDR3, the DNA is TGTGCCAGCAATATCCGGTCAGAGACCCAGTACTTC. Amino acids: CASNIRSETQYF.

V gene TRBV4-1 combines with J gene TRBJ2-3; perhaps TRBD1 as D (5 bases). CDR1 and CDR2 from the germline V gene are MGHRA and YSYEKL. CDR3 length: 16 amino acids. V was cut by 4 bases and J by 0 bases, with 14 bases left in between. In DNA, the CDR3 is TGCGCCAGCAGCCTGGAAATGGGGCCCAGCACAGATACGCAGTATTTT. It translates to CASSLEMGPSTDTQYF.

The chain is built from TRBV14 and TRBJ2-3; a possible D gene is TRBD2 (6 bases). Germline lookup yields CDR1 SGHDN and CDR2 FVKESK. The CDR3 length is 17 residues. Trimming took off 0 bases at V and 1 base at J, with 14 bases between the two ends. As DNA, the CDR3 is TGTGCCAGCAGCCAAGATTGGGCGGGGCGCCGCACAGATACGCAGTATTTT. Protein sequence: CASSQDWAGRRTDTQYF.

The J gene is TRBJ2-5, the V gene TRBV30; a weak D match, TRBD2 (7 bases). The CDR3 runs to 12 residues. Trimming left V 8 bases short and J 5 bases short, with 15 bases between. The germline V gene encodes CDR1 GTSNPN and CDR2 SVGIG (reference sequence). Here the CDR3 reads CARGGGVETQYF. In DNA, the CDR3 is TGTGCCAGGGGGGGAGGGGTGGAGACCCAGTACTTC.

J is TRBJ2-5 and V is TRBV19; D might be TRBD1 (5 bases). V was pared by 1 base and J by 1 base, with 10 bases between. CDR1 is LNHDA, CDR2 SQIVND, per germline (reference sequence). The CDR3 length is 15 residues. CDR3 sequence (DNA): TGTGCCAGTAGTATAGGCGGCAGGGCCCAAGAGACCCAGTACTTC. Protein sequence: CASSIGGRAQETQYF.

V gene TRBV7-9 combines with J gene TRBJ2-1, with 8 bases fitting TRBD2. V dropped 8 bases and J dropped 0; count of bases not matched to a gene: 9. Germline V gene lookup returns CDR1 SEHNR and CDR2 FQNEAQ (reference sequence). The CDR3 covers 16 residues. The CDR3 sequence: CASARRGGSSYNEQFF. The DNA of the CDR3 is TGTGCCAGCGCGAGACGGGGGGGTAGCTCCTACAATGAGCAGTTCTTC.

The V gene is TRBV6-1, the J gene TRBJ2-1; TRBD1 is a possible D gene (7 bases). Germline V gene lookup returns CDR1 MNHNS and CDR2 SASEGT. The length of the CDR3 is 13 residues. Trimming pared 8 bases from V and 9 bases from J, leaving 17 bases between. For the CDR3, the DNA is TGTGCCAGCGGAGGGACAGTCAGCGCTGAGCAGTTCTTC. The encoded protein is CASGGTVSAEQFF.

This chain links TRBV18 with TRBJ1-1; possible D gene TRBD1, 6 bases. There are 15 residues in the CDR3. Germline values: CDR1 KGHSH, CDR2 LQKENI. V was clipped by 0 bases and J by 5 bases, with 13 bases between them. CDR3 bases: TGTGCCAGCTCACCACCGGGGGCAAGAGGGACTGAAGCTTTCTTT. It encodes CASSPPGARGTEAFF.

The chain has TRBV19 and TRBJ2-1; D is ambiguous. The CDR3 contains 13 residues. Trimming pared 3 bases from V and 9 bases from J, leaving 12 bases between. CDR1 and CDR2 from the germline V gene are LNHDA and SQIVND (reference sequence). The CDR3 sequence: CASSMYPPSEQFF. The CDR3 DNA reads as TGTGCCAGTAGTATGTATCCCCCCAGTGAGCAGTTCTTC.

The chain carries TRBV7-8 and TRBJ2-7, with 10 bases matching TRBD1. V shed 4 bases, J shed 7 bases, and the junction held 7 bases outside the gene matches. Germline CDR1 and CDR2: SGHVS and FQNEAQ. This CDR3 is 14 amino acids long. The CDR3 region has the DNA TGTGCCAGCAGCTGGGTTGGACAGGGGGGAGAGCAGTACTTC. Its translation: CASSWVGQGGEQYF. Supplemented by reference TRBV7-8 and TRBJ2-7, the full variable domain reads GAGVSQSPRYKVAKRGQDVALRCDPISGHVSLFWYQQALGQGPEFLTYFQNEAQLDKSGLPSDRFFAERPEGSVSTLKIQRTQQEDSAVYLCASSWVGQGGEQYFGPGTRLTVT.

This chain uses TRBV25-1 with TRBJ2-3; 7 bases are a match to TRBD1. Germline V gives CDR1 MGHDK, CDR2 SYGVNS. The trim removed 3 bases at V and 3 bases at J, leaving 12 bases unmatched. The CDR3 length is 17 residues. CDR3 in amino acids: CASSDPGTAYFTDTQYF. The CDR3, as DNA: TGTGCCAGCAGTGACCCCGGGACAGCTTATTTTACAGATACGCAGTATTTT.

The J gene is TRBJ1-2, the V gene TRBV7-2; D uncertain. V lost 1 base to trimming and J lost 2 bases, with 8 bases between them. CDR3 length: 14 residues. Looked up from germline, CDR1 is SGHTA and CDR2 is FQGNSA. The CDR3 reads CASSLDEGNYGYTF. Here the CDR3 DNA reads TGTGCCAGCAGCTTAGACGAGGGAAACTATGGCTACACCTTC.

The rearrangement uses TRBV19 and TRBJ1-5; D is perhaps TRBD1 (6 bases). Germline lookup yields CDR1 LNHDA and CDR2 SQIVND (reference sequence). This CDR3 comprises 15 residues. Trimming cost V 1 base and J 4 bases, with 11 bases left between them. CDR3 loop: CASSIVAGANQPQHF. CDR3 nucleotide sequence: TGTGCCAGTAGTATAGTGGCAGGGGCAAATCAGCCCCAGCATTTT.

This chain links TRBV28 with TRBJ1-1, with TRBD1 as a possible D gene (5 bases). Germline CDR1 reads MDHEN; CDR2 reads SYDVKM. V lost 6 bases and J lost 3, with 11 bases in between. The CDR3 has 13 residues. This CDR3 reads CASSRRGYTEAFF. For the CDR3, the DNA is TGTGCCAGCAGCCGGAGGGGTTACACTGAAGCTTTCTTT.